Below, 28 T cell receptor beta chains from the same sample are listed, as sequenced in a study of PD-1 blockade in classical Hodgkin lymphoma. This sample's time point: newly diagnosed, previously untreated cHL patient sample. The study isolated CD8+ T cells from thawed PBMCs by magnetic negative selection. TCRdb's table, derived via immunoSEQ multiplex PCR, lists solely in-frame clones and lacks some. The sample contains around 10,000 clones, 91% of which appear only once. The specimen sequenced was CD8+ T cells from blood. The receptors derive from a human donor with classical Hodgkin lymphoma.

This clone was seen only once. The chain has TRBV15 and TRBJ1-2, with D tentatively TRBD1 (5 bases). V lost 5 bases, J lost 8 bases, and 15 bases lay in between. Germline assignment: CDR1 LNHNV and CDR2 YYDKDF (reference sequence). The CDR3 totals 13 residues. This chain's CDR3 is CATSPGLPGGYTF. CDR3 nucleotide sequence: TGTGCCACCAGCCCGGGACTGCCGGGGGGCTACACCTTC. Variable domain in full (rest from reference TRBV15 and TRBJ1-2): DAMVIQNPRYQVTQFGKPVTLSCSQTLNHNVMYWYQQKSSQAPKLLFHYYDKDFNNEADTPDNFQSRRPNTSFCFLDIRSPGLGDTAMYLCATSPGLPGGYTFGSGTRLTVV.

The V gene is TRBV7-9, the J gene TRBJ2-6; D is perhaps TRBD2 (5 bases). Trimming removed 11 bases at V and 0 bases at J, with 23 bases between. The CDR3 is made up of 18 amino acids. Germline CDR1 reads SEHNR; CDR2 reads FQNEAQ (reference sequence). The CDR3 coding sequence is TGTGCCCTCGACCCGGAGGAAACGCTAGTCTCTGGGGCCAACGTCCTGACTTTC. It yields the protein CALDPEETLVSGANVLTF.

The chain is built from TRBV9 and TRBJ2-2; no definite D call. V was cut by 0 bases and J by 3 bases, with 15 bases left in between. Germline V gene lookup returns CDR1 SGDLS and CDR2 YYNGEE. This CDR3 spans 17 amino acids. The CDR3 here is CASSVATPPLDTGELFF. Written as DNA, the CDR3 is TGTGCCAGCAGCGTAGCTACCCCTCCCTTGGACACCGGGGAGCTGTTTTTT.

This chain uses TRBV13 with TRBJ2-1; D could derive from TRBD1 or TRBD2 (5 bases each). This CDR3 is 17 amino acids long. Per the germline V gene, CDR1 is PRHDT and CDR2 is FYEKMQ (reference sequence). V was trimmed by 3 bases and J by 0 bases, leaving 15 bases between them. This CDR3 is CASSFERGQSSYNEQFF. CDR3 DNA sequence: TGTGCCAGCAGCTTCGAGAGGGGCCAAAGCTCCTACAATGAGCAGTTCTTC.

The gene calls are TRBV4-1 and TRBJ1-3; D is undetermined. Germline CDR1 and CDR2: MGHRA and YSYEKL. V lost 1 base and J lost 4, with 11 bases in between. The CDR3 totals 15 residues. DNA of the CDR3: TGCGCCAGCAGCCAAGTGGGAATGAGCGGAAACACCATATATTTT. Its protein product is CASSQVGMSGNTIYF.

V and J are TRBV13 and TRBJ2-7; D possibly uses TRBD1 or TRBD2 (5 bases each). CDR3 length: 14 residues. The V and J ends lost 8 bases and 6 bases respectively, with 20 bases between them. Germline V gene sequence: CDR1 PRHDT, CDR2 FYEKMQ (reference sequence). DNA for the CDR3: TGTGCCAGCCGACTGTGGGGGACCCGGGTCGAGCAGTACTTC. This gives the protein CASRLWGTRVEQYF.

The chain carries TRBV16 and TRBJ1-2, with D perhaps matching TRBD1 (6 bases). V gave up 4 bases and J gave up 8 bases, with 20 bases separating them. Germline CDR1 KGHSY, CDR2 FQNENV. This CDR3 has 15 amino acids. The CDR3 protein is CASSLSRGGGKGYTF. CDR3 bases: TGTGCCAGCAGCCTCTCCCGAGGAGGGGGAAAGGGCTACACCTTC.

The rearrangement uses TRBV27 and TRBJ1-5; D is ambiguous. V lost 2 bases to trimming and J lost 7 bases, with 9 bases between them. CDR1 is MNHEY, CDR2 SMNVEV, per germline (reference sequence). The CDR3 runs to 13 residues. The CDR3 nucleotides are TGTGCCAGCAGTTTAAGCGTTCTGCAGCCCCAGCATTTT. Amino acid sequence: CASSLSVLQPQHF.

This chain uses TRBV11-2 with TRBJ2-3, with D possibly matching TRBD1 (6 bases). Germline CDR1 and CDR2: SGHAT and FQNNGV. Trimming removed 6 bases at V and 6 bases at J, with 22 bases between. The CDR3 contains 16 residues. CDR3 sequence (DNA): TGTGCCAGCAGGGGTTACAGGGTAACGGGGAACGATACGCAGTATTTT. Its protein product is CASRGYRVTGNDTQYF.

J is TRBJ1-2 and V is TRBV4-3; TRBD1 aligns across 7 bases. This CDR3 contains 14 residues. The V and J ends lost 4 bases and 6 bases, in that order; junction bases with no gene match: 8. Germline CDR1 LGHNA, CDR2 YSLEER. The CDR3 loop is CASSLLDRVHGYTF. The CDR3, as DNA: TGCGCCAGCAGCCTTCTTGACAGGGTCCATGGCTACACCTTC.

The chain has TRBV21-1 and TRBJ2-4; the listed D gene, TRBD1, was not tested against the DNA. TRBV21-1 is an annotated pseudogene. The CDR3 length is 18 residues. For the CDR3, the DNA is TGTGCCAGCAGCAAACCCGGCGGACAGGATGGAACCAAAAACATTCAGTACTTC. Translating gives CASSKPGGQDGTKNIQYF.

The J gene is TRBJ2-7, the V gene TRBV11-2, with 7 positions matching TRBD2. Germline CDR1 is SGHAT and CDR2 is FQNNGV. Trimming cost V 0 bases and J 0 bases; bases outside gene matches: 5. The CDR3 has 16 residues. The CDR3 DNA reads TGTGCCAGCAGCTTAGAGGCTAGCGGCTACTCCTACGAGCAGTACTTC. Encoded protein: CASSLEASGYSYEQYF.

The genes are TRBV30 and TRBJ2-7, with D perhaps TRBD1 (6 bases). The germline CDR1 and CDR2 sequences are GTSNPN and SVGIG (reference sequence). CDR3 length equals 13 residues. Trimming removed 2 bases at V and 1 base at J, with 9 bases between. CDR3 sequence: CAWSPGTSYEQYF. CDR3 sequence (DNA): TGTGCCTGGAGTCCCGGGACATCCTACGAGCAGTACTTC. The full variable domain, its missing parts supplied by reference TRBV30 and TRBJ2-7, is SQTIHQWPATLVQPVGSPLSLECTVEGTSNPNLYWYRQAAGRGLQLLFYSVGIGQISSEVPQNLSASRPQDRQFILSSKKLLLSDSGFYLCAWSPGTSYEQYFGPGTRLTVT.

V gene TRBV7-8 combines with J gene TRBJ1-1; possible D gene TRBD1, 6 bases. The V gene's germline CDR1 is SGHVS and CDR2 FQNEAQ. The germline V and J ends were trimmed by 6 bases and 1 base, with 9 bases remaining between them. This CDR3 is built from 13 residues. The CDR3 DNA reads TGTGCCAGCAGTAAAGGGGGGAACACTGAAGCTTTCTTT. Translating it yields CASSKGGNTEAFF.

This clone was seen once. V is TRBV10-3 and J is TRBJ2-2; the D gene is possibly TRBD1 (6 bases). The CDR3 loop spans 16 amino acids. Trimming pared 2 bases from V and 0 bases from J, leaving 10 bases between. Germline values: CDR1 ENHRY, CDR2 SYGVKD. CDR3 amino acids: CAISEDGTTNTGELFF. The CDR3 DNA is TGTGCCATCAGTGAGGACGGGACAACGAACACCGGGGAGCTGTTTTTT.

The chain has TRBV10-2 and TRBJ1-1; possible D gene TRBD1, 6 bases. Germline CDR1 is WSHSY and CDR2 is SAAADI. V was clipped by 6 bases and J by 1 base, with 9 bases between them. The length of the CDR3 is 13 residues. This chain's CDR3 is CASRQGQNTEAFF. The CDR3 nucleotides are TGCGCCAGCAGACAGGGACAGAACACTGAAGCTTTCTTT.

The chain combines TRBV5-1 with TRBJ2-5, with 10 bases that match TRBD2. Germline V lookup: CDR1 SGHRS, CDR2 YFSETQ. The CDR3 totals 21 residues. Unmatched junction bases numbered 27, after V lost 5 bases and J lost 5 bases. The CDR3: CASRRPPSGGYRTTTKETQYF. The CDR3 nucleotides read TGCGCCAGCAGGAGACCTCCTAGCGGGGGATATAGGACGACAACGAAGGAGACCCAGTACTTC.

The chain combines TRBV5-4 with TRBJ2-3, with 7 positions matching TRBD2. V lost 0 bases, J lost 6 bases, and 10 bases stayed unmatched. Germline values: CDR1 SGHNT, CDR2 YYREEE (reference sequence). This CDR3 comprises 16 residues. CDR3 nucleotides: TGTGCCAGCAGCTTGGCCGGGCTTGGGCGGGGGGATACGCAGTATTTT. Its translation is CASSLAGLGRGDTQYF.

The V and J genes are TRBV2 and TRBJ2-1; a possible D gene is TRBD2 (5 bases). Germline CDR1 SNHLY, CDR2 FYNNEI. CDR3 length: 16 amino acids. Trimming pared 2 bases from V and 2 bases from J, leaving 13 bases between. DNA of the CDR3: TGTGCCAGCAGTGAACTAGAGGGCCCCCCCTACAATGAGCAGTTCTTC. Its protein product is CASSELEGPPYNEQFF.

The chain links TRBV11-2 to TRBJ2-7; 7 bases are shared with TRBD1. Germline CDR1 reads SGHAT; CDR2 reads FQNNGV. After removal of 5 bases from V and 2 bases from J, the junction contained 6 bases not matched to a gene. This CDR3 has 14 residues. Written as DNA, the CDR3 is TGTGCCAGCAGCCTGGGACAGAACGCCTACGAGCAGTACTTC. Amino acid sequence: CASSLGQNAYEQYF.

The chain recombines TRBV5-4 with TRBJ2-7, with a weak D call TRBD2 (5 bases). Germline V gene data show CDR1 as SGHNT and CDR2 as YYREEE (reference sequence). V lost 0 bases, J lost 2 bases, and 12 bases lay in between. CDR3 length: 15 residues. The CDR3 spells CASSLGGRSTYEQYF. DNA of the CDR3: TGTGCCAGCAGCTTGGGAGGGAGAAGCACCTACGAGCAGTACTTC.

The chain combines TRBV7-9 with TRBJ2-1; 7 nucleotides line up with TRBD2. The V gene's germline CDR1 is SEHNR and CDR2 FQNEAQ (reference sequence). Unmatched junction bases numbered 7, after V lost 5 bases and J lost 3 bases. CDR3 length: 15 residues. The CDR3 protein is CASSRQAGYYNEQFF. CDR3 sequence (DNA): TGTGCCAGCAGCAGACAAGCGGGATACTACAATGAGCAGTTCTTC.

V is TRBV4-1 and J is TRBJ1-5, with D tentatively TRBD1 (5 bases). The germline V and J ends were trimmed by 4 bases and 11 bases, with 27 bases remaining between them. Germline lookup yields CDR1 MGHRA and CDR2 YSYEKL. The CDR3 has 17 amino acids. The CDR3 is CASSLRDSTVSNSAQHF. The CDR3 nucleotides read TGCGCCAGCAGCCTCCGGGACTCCACAGTAAGCAATTCAGCCCAGCATTTT.

This sequence joins TRBV10-3 and TRBJ2-3; 14 bases match TRBD2. CDR3 size: 18 residues. V was pared by 3 bases and J by 0 bases, with 5 bases of the junction left unmatched. Germline loops: CDR1 ENHRY, CDR2 SYGVKD. CDR3: CAISDQGLAGDSTDTQYF. CDR3 nucleotide sequence: TGTGCCATCAGTGATCAGGGACTAGCGGGAGATAGCACAGATACGCAGTATTTT.

The CDR3 protein is CASSTGPNQETQYF. CDR3 nucleotide sequence: TGTGCCAGCAGTACGGGACCTAATCAAGAGACCCAGTACTTC. The gene calls are TRBV6-6 and TRBJ2-5; D might be TRBD1 or TRBD2, each matching 5 bases. V gave up 5 bases and J gave up 2 bases, with 12 bases separating them. The length of the CDR3 is 14 residues. Germline V gene data show CDR1 as MNHNY and CDR2 as SVGAGI (reference sequence).

The chain joins TRBV7-9 to TRBJ1-1; 7 bases are shared with TRBD1. V shed 4 bases and J 1 base; nucleotides not matched to a gene: 3. The length of the CDR3 is 14 residues. From germline, CDR1 is SEHNR and CDR2 FQNEAQ (reference sequence). DNA for the CDR3: TGTGCCAGCAGCTCACAGGGGAAGAACACTGAAGCTTTCTTT. Its protein product is CASSSQGKNTEAFF.

Only one count was recorded for this clone. The V and J genes are TRBV27 and TRBJ2-5, with D hard to call. The germline V and J ends were trimmed by 4 bases and 4 bases, with 10 bases remaining between them. Germline V gives CDR1 MNHEY, CDR2 SMNVEV (reference sequence). CDR3 length equals 13 residues. The CDR3 DNA sequence: TGTGCCAGCAGTTCGATACTCGGAGAGACCCAGTACTTC. Protein sequence: CASSSILGETQYF.

This clone appeared a few times. The chain recombines TRBV4-2 with TRBJ1-1; the D is unclear. The CDR3 totals 11 residues. Trimming left V 1 base short and J 8 bases short, with 5 bases between. Per germline, CDR1 LGHNA and CDR2 YNFKEQ. CDR3 sequence reads: CASSQGTEAFF. CDR3 DNA: TGTGCCAGCAGCCAAGGAACAGAAGCTTTCTTT.